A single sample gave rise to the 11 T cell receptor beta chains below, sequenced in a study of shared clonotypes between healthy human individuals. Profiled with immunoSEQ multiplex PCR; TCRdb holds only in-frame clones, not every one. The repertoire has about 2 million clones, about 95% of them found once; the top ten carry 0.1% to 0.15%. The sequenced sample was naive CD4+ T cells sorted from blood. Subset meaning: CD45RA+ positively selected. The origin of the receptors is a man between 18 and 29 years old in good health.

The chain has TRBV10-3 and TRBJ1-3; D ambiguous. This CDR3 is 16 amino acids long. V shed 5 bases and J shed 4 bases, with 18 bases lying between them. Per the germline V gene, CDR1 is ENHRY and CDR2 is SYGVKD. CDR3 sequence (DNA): TGTGCCATCAGTCCCGCGGGGTCGGGTAACGGAAACACCATATATTTT. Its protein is CAISPAGSGNGNTIYF.

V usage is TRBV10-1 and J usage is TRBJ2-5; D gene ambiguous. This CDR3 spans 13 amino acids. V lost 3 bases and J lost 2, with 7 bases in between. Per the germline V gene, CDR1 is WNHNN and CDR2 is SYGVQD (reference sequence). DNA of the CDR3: TGCGCCAGCAGTGACGGGCCACAAGAGACCCAGTACTTC. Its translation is CASSDGPQETQYF.

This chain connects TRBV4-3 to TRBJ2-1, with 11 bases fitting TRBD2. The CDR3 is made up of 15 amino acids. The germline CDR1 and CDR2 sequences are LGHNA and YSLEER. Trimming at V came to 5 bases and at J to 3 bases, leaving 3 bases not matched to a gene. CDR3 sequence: CASSYGLAGYNEQFF. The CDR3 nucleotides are TGCGCCAGCAGCTACGGACTAGCGGGCTACAATGAGCAGTTCTTC.

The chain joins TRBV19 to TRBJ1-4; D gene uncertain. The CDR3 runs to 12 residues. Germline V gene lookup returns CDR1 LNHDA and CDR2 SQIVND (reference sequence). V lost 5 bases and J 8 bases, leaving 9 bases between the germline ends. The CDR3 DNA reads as TGTGCCAGTAGTCCTCCTAGCGAAAAACTGTTTTTT. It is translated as CASSPPSEKLFF.

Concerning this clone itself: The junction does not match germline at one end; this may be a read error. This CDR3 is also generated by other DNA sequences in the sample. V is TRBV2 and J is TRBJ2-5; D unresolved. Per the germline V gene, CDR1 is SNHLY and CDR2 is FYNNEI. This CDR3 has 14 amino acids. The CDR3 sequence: CASSEVGNQETQYF. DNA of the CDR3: TGTGCCAGCAGCGAAGTAGGGAACCAAGAGACCCAGTACTTC.

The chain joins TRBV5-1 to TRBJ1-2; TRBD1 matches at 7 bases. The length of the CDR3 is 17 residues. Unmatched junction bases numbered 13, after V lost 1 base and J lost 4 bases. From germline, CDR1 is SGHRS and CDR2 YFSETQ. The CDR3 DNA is TGCGCCAGCAGCTTGTGGGGGACCACGCAGGGGGTCTATGGCTACACCTTC. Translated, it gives CASSLWGTTQGVYGYTF.

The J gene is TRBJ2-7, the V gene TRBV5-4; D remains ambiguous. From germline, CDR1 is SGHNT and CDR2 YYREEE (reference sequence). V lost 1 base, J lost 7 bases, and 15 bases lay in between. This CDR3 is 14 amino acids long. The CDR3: CASSLSASHREQYF. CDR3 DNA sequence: TGTGCCAGCAGCTTGAGTGCAAGCCATAGGGAGCAGTACTTC. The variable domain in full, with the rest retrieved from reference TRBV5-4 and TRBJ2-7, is ETGVTQSPTHLIKTRGQQVTLRCSSQSGHNTVSWYQQALGQGPQFIFQYYREEENGRGNFPPRFSGLQFPNYSSELNVNALELDDSALYLCASSLSASHREQYFGPGTRLTVT.

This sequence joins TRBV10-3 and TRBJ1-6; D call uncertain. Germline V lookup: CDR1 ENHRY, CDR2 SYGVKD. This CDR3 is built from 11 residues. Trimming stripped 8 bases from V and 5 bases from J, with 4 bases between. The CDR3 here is CAIGDNSPLHF. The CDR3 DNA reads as TGTGCCATCGGAGATAATTCACCCCTCCACTTT.

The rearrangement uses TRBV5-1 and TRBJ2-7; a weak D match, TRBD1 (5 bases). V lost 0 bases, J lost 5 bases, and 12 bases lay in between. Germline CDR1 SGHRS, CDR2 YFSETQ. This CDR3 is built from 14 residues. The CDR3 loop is CASSLEGPVDEQYF. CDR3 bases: TGCGCCAGCAGCTTGGAGGGGCCGGTGGACGAGCAGTACTTC. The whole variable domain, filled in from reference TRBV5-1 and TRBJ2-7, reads KAGVTQTPRYLIKTRGQQVTLSCSPISGHRSVSWYQQTPGQGLQFLFEYFSETQRNKGNFPGRFSGRQFSNSRSEMNVSTLELGDSALYLCASSLEGPVDEQYFGPGTRLTVT.

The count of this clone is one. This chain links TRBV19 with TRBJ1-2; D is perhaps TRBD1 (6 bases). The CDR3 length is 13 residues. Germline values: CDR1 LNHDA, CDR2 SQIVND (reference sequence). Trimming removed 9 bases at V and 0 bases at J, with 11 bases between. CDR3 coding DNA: TGTGCCAGCGCCGACAGGCCTAACTATGGCTACACCTTC. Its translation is CASADRPNYGYTF.

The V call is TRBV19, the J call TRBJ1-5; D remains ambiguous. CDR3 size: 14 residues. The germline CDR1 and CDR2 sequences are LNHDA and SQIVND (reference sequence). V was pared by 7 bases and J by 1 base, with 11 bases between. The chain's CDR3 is CASTVERSNQPQHF. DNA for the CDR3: TGTGCCAGTACGGTGGAACGGAGCAATCAGCCCCAGCATTTT.